Listed here are 21 T cell receptor beta chains from one sample, sequenced in a study of T cells in Graves' hyperthyroidism and ophthalmopathy. What was amplified from RNA transcripts were TCR beta CDR3 regions. With the HTBI primer set, the TCR CDR3 went through a first round of RT-PCR. From the multiplex PCR reads, TCRdb called clonotypes with MiXCR, one entry per CDR3 protein. The sample holds a few hundred thousand distinct CDR3 sequences, 46% seen once. The specimen sequenced was peripheral blood or thyroid tissue (not recorded which). The receptors here all came from a woman between 18 and 29 years old with Graves' hyperthyroidism.

This clonotype occurred a few times. The chain combines TRBV7-2 with TRBJ1-1; D may be TRBD1 (5 bases). The ends were cut back, 4 bases at V and 4 bases at J, with 16 bases in the middle. The CDR3 totals 15 residues. Germline V gives CDR1 SGHTA, CDR2 FQGNSA. DNA for the CDR3: TGTGCCAGCAGCTCGTCCACTTGGGGGGGCACTGAAGCTTTCTTT. Amino acids: CASSSSTWGGTEAFF.

This clonotype was detected a few times. This CDR3 is CASSPKTGGSGELFF. The CDR3 bases are TGTGCCAGCAGTCCTAAAACAGGGGGCTCCGGGGAGCTGTTTTTT. The rearrangement uses TRBV2 and TRBJ2-2; 9 bases map to TRBD1. The ends lost 5 bases at V and 6 bases at J; junction bases unmatched: 7. Germline V gives CDR1 SNHLY, CDR2 FYNNEI. The CDR3 consists of 15 residues.

In its sample, this clonotype was seen a few times. V gene TRBV2 combines with J gene TRBJ1-1; D not certain. Germline V lookup: CDR1 SNHLY, CDR2 FYNNEI. The CDR3 consists of 13 residues. Trimming left V 8 bases short and J 0 bases short, with 10 bases between. The CDR3 spells CASRAIVNTEAFF. CDR3 DNA sequence: TGTGCCAGCCGGGCCATTGTGAACACTGAAGCTTTCTTT. The full variable domain, in which reference TRBV2 and TRBJ1-1 provide the parts outside the CDR3, is EPEVTQTPSHQVTQMGQEVILRCVPISNHLYFYWYRQILGQKVEFLVSFYNNEISEKSEIFDDQFSVERPDGSNFTLKIRSTKLEDSAMYFCASRAIVNTEAFFGQGTRLTVV.

The J gene is TRBJ1-2, the V gene TRBV2; 7 nucleotides align to TRBD1. Losses at the gene ends were 6 bases for V and 6 bases for J; bases not matched to a gene: 10. CDR1 and CDR2 from the germline V gene are SNHLY and FYNNEI. This CDR3 contains 14 residues. CDR3 nucleotide sequence: TGTGCCAGCAGACGCATAGGGACAGTGGATGGCTACACCTTC. This sequence encodes CASRRIGTVDGYTF.

Many counts were recorded for this clonotype. V and J are TRBV7-2 and TRBJ1-1; 7 nucleotides agree with TRBD1. CDR3 length: 14 amino acids. The V gene's germline CDR1 is SGHTA and CDR2 FQGNSA. J lost 5 bases, V lost 4 bases, and 7 bases had no gene match. The CDR3 sequence is CASSSMTGLTEAFF. The DNA for the CDR3 is TGTGCCAGCAGCTCTATGACAGGGTTAACTGAAGCTTTCTTT.

CDR3 loop: CATSGRDPTQYF. CDR3 in DNA: TGTGCCACCAGTGGTCGGGACCCTACGCAGTATTTT. The V call is TRBV24-1, the J call TRBJ2-3, with D perhaps assigned TRBD1 or TRBD2 (5 bases each). The V and J ends lost 5 bases and 8 bases respectively, with 10 bases between them. CDR1 KGHDR and CDR2 SFDVKD come from the germline V gene. The CDR3 extends over 12 amino acids.

This chain uses TRBV29-1 with TRBJ1-4, with TRBD1 as a possible D gene (6 bases). Germline CDR1 SQVTM, CDR2 ANQGSEA. V was trimmed by 7 bases and J by 8 bases, leaving 14 bases between them. The CDR3 is 12 amino acids. CDR3 bases: TGCAGCGGCCCAGGGGAGGGCGAAAAACTGTTTTTT. Amino acid sequence: CSGPGEGEKLFF.

Only a few counts were recorded for this clonotype. This chain links TRBV7-3 with TRBJ2-7; 10 positions match TRBD1. J lost 3 bases, V lost 4 bases, and 6 bases had no gene match. Germline V gene lookup returns CDR1 SGHTA and CDR2 FQGTGA. The CDR3 runs 15 residues. CDR3 region: CASSSEGQGIYEQYF. For the CDR3, the DNA is TGTGCCAGCAGCTCCGAGGGACAGGGGATCTACGAGCAGTACTTC.

J is TRBJ1-6 and V is TRBV7-9; TRBD1 is a possible D gene (5 bases). CDR3 length: 14 amino acids. The V gene lost 3 bases and the J gene lost 7 bases, with 10 bases spanning the gap. Germline V gives CDR1 SEHNR, CDR2 FQNEAQ (reference sequence). The CDR3: CASSFAGDNSPLHF. DNA for the CDR3: TGTGCCAGCAGCTTTGCCGGGGACAATTCACCCCTCCACTTT.

This clonotype was recorded many times. J is TRBJ2-7 and V is TRBV7-3; either TRBD1 or TRBD2 may fit D (5 bases each). Trimming shortened V by 5 bases and J by 7 bases, and 18 bases separated the two germline ends. This CDR3 is built from 14 residues. Germline assignment: CDR1 SGHTA and CDR2 FQGTGA. The CDR3 nucleotides are TGTGCCAGCAGCCCGGGGACGTACGGTTCTGAGCAGTACTTC. This encodes CASSPGTYGSEQYF.

This clonotype was observed once. This chain links TRBV4-2 with TRBJ2-5; 13 positions agree with TRBD2. This CDR3 spans 17 amino acids. Germline loops: CDR1 LGHNA, CDR2 YNFKEQ. V was pared by 4 bases and J by 1 base, with 6 bases of the junction left unmatched. The CDR3 spells CASSPLGLAGPQETQYF. CDR3 bases: TGTGCCAGCAGCCCCTTGGGACTAGCGGGGCCCCAAGAGACCCAGTACTTC.

This rearrangement joins TRBV12-3 or TRBV12-4 to TRBJ2-7, with 10 bases aligning to TRBD2. There are 14 residues in the CDR3. The V segment lost 3 bases and the J segment 3 bases; nucleotides outside the gene matches: 2. In nucleotides, the CDR3 is TGTGCCAGCAGTTTTGGGACTAGCGACTACGAGCAGTACTTC. Translation gives CASSFGTSDYEQYF.

Concerning this clonotype: This may stem from a read error, because a much larger clone lies one nucleotide away. This chain uses TRBV10-3 with TRBJ1-5; TRBD1 agrees at 7 bases. The germline V gene has CDR1 ENHRY and CDR2 SYGVKD. The CDR3 extends over 13 amino acids. The CDR3 is CAISGTDNRPQHF. The CDR3 nucleotides read TGTGCCATCAGCGGGACAGACAATCGGCCCCAGCATTTT.

This clonotype was counted a single time. The chain employs TRBV25-1 and TRBJ1-6; D is possibly TRBD1 (5 bases). CDR3 length: 18 amino acids. Germline V lookup: CDR1 MGHDK, CDR2 SYGVNS. The ends were cut back, 1 base at V and 0 bases at J, with 13 bases in the middle. This CDR3 reads CASSEFSRQSSYNSPLHF. DNA of the CDR3: TGTGCCAGCAGTGAATTTTCCCGACAGAGCTCCTATAATTCACCCCTCCACTTT.

The V call is TRBV10-3, the J call TRBJ2-6, with 9 bases lining up with TRBD1. The CDR3 spans 17 residues. V was pared by 6 bases and J by 3 bases, with 9 bases of the junction left unmatched. From germline, CDR1 is ENHRY and CDR2 SYGVKD. The CDR3 reads CAISPGTGLGGANVLTF. In nucleotides, the CDR3 is TGTGCCATCAGCCCCGGGACAGGGCTGGGTGGGGCCAACGTCCTGACTTTC.

The chain carries TRBV6-5 and TRBJ2-7, with D perhaps matching TRBD1 (7 bases). The CDR3 extends over 15 amino acids. Between the trimmed V and J ends, which lost 3 bases and 0 bases, there was a span of 12 bases. CDR1 and CDR2 from the germline V gene are MNHEY and SVGAGI. The CDR3 loop is CASSYQGGRSYEQYF. CDR3 DNA: TGTGCCAGCAGTTATCAGGGGGGTCGCTCCTACGAGCAGTACTTC.

This clonotype was observed at least ten times. This chain links TRBV24-1 with TRBJ1-2, with D unresolved. The germline V gene encodes CDR1 KGHDR and CDR2 SFDVKD. V was cut by 3 bases and J by 6 bases, with 16 bases left in between. CDR3 length equals 15 residues. The CDR3 spells CATSDPTTDQHGYTF. The CDR3 nucleotides read TGTGCCACCAGTGATCCCACGACGGATCAACATGGCTACACCTTC.

For this clonotype: No conserved phenylalanine or tryptophan is present at the end of the CDR3, so a read error is the likely explanation. It is unclear where the CDR3 begins or ends on the DNA, so no DNA is shown, and the CDR3 is as TCRdb lists it. The chain recombines TRBV7-2 with TRBJ1-1; whether TRBD1, the table's D call, matches the DNA was not checked. Ends included, the CDR3 has 10 residues. Per germline, CDR1 SGHTA and CDR2 FQGNSA. The CDR3 here is CASRLDSSFY.

This clonotype was seen a handful of times. This chain links TRBV19 with TRBJ2-7, with 9 bases lining up with TRBD2. With V trimmed by 8 bases and J by 2 bases, 10 bases remained unmatched. CDR1 and CDR2 (germline): LNHDA, SQIVND (reference sequence). The CDR3 runs 15 residues. CDR3 DNA sequence: TGTGCCAGTTATCTCCAGGAGCGGGAGGCCTACGAGCAGTACTTC. Its protein product is CASYLQEREAYEQYF.

In its sample, this clonotype was seen once. The CDR3 reads CSARPGAGRTEAFF. The CDR3 region has the DNA TGCAGTGCTAGACCCGGGGCAGGGAGGACTGAAGCTTTCTTT. The V gene is TRBV20-1, the J gene TRBJ1-1; D possibly corresponds to TRBD1 (5 bases). The ends were cut back, 2 bases at V and 5 bases at J, with 15 bases in the middle. Germline V gives CDR1 DFQATT, CDR2 SNEGSKA (reference sequence). The CDR3 is 14 amino acids.

The V gene is TRBV5-1, the J gene TRBJ1-5; D perhaps matches TRBD1 (6 bases). Germline lookup yields CDR1 SGHRS and CDR2 YFSETQ. There are 15 residues in the CDR3. The V end was cut by 5 bases, the J end by 4 bases, with 16 bases between. The CDR3 DNA is TGCGCCAGCAGACTGGGGGGGGCAGGGAATCAGCCCCAGCATTTT. Protein product: CASRLGGAGNQPQHF.